The clone carrying this T cell receptor beta chain was observed at least ten times. Healthy Caucasian individuals from Russia aged roughly 6 to 100 were enrolled as donors. The data belong to a study of blood T cells in healthy people across ages. V was clipped by 0 bases and J by 5 bases, with 9 bases between them. CDR3 length: 14 amino acids. Combining a sample-barcoded 5' primer with a J-beta primer mix, a second PCR ran for about 6 to 11 cycles. MiXCR was run by TCRdb on the 5' RACE reads, yielding one entry per CDR3 protein. The sample lists approximately 900,000 distinct CDR3 sequences; 25% to 30% were seen once. The sample was also reused in another study, on T cells of mothers and their children.

Input material: blood. The sequence was collected from a woman in her thirties or forties in good health. This sequence joins TRBV12-3 or TRBV12-4 and TRBJ2-3, with D unclear. The CDR3 sequence is CASSLALWGDTQYF. DNA of the CDR3: TGTGCCAGCAGTTTAGCGCTCTGGGGAGATACGCAGTATTTT.